This T cell receptor beta chain was recovered during a study of T cells in Graves' hyperthyroidism and ophthalmopathy. Template material for amplifying TCR beta CDR3 regions consisted of RNA transcripts. The study used the HTBI primer set for a first-round RT-PCR of the TCR CDR3. MiXCR, run by TCRdb on the multiplex PCR reads, gives a single entry per CDR3 protein. Found here are 190,000 or so distinct CDR3 sequences, approximately 20% of them singletons; the top ten hold around 47%. As regards this clonotype: Its target is not known.

Germline CDR1 is KGHSH and CDR2 is LQKENI. V was clipped by 4 bases and J by 0 bases, with 12 bases between them. The CDR3 is made up of 16 amino acids. Exclusion of patients followed from uncontrolled infection, other autoimmune disease, pregnancy or lactation. General study findings and limits: Blood samples included most of the expanded thyroid clonotypes exceeding 0.001.

Sequenced: blood. The chain is built from TRBV18 and TRBJ1-4, with D perhaps matching TRBD1 (5 bases). This TCR was sampled from a middle-aged man with Graves' hyperthyroidism. The CDR3 DNA reads TGTGCCAGCTCACTCAGGACAAGTGCAACTAATGAAAAACTGTTTTTT. This codes for CASSLRTSATNEKLFF.